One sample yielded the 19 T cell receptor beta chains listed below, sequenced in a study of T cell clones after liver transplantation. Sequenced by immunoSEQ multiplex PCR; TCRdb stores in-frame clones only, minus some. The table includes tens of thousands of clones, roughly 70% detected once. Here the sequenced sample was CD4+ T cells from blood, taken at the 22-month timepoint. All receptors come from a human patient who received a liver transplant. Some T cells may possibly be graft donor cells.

The CDR3 bases are TGTGCCAGCAGCTCTAGCGGGGGCACTTACAATGAGCAGTTCTTC. Protein product: CASSSSGGTYNEQFF. The rearrangement uses TRBV7-2 and TRBJ2-1, with TRBD2 identical over 10 bases. The CDR3 sequence is 15 residues long. Trimming cost V 4 bases and J 4 bases; bases outside gene matches: 4. CDR1 SGHTA and CDR2 FQGNSA come from the germline V gene.

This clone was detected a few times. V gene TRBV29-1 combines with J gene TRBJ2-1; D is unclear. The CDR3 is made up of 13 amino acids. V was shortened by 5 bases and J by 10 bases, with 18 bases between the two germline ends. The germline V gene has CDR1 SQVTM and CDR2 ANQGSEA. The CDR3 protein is CSVLVSAKIEQFF. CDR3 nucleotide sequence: TGCAGCGTTTTGGTCAGCGCGAAAATAGAGCAGTTCTTC.

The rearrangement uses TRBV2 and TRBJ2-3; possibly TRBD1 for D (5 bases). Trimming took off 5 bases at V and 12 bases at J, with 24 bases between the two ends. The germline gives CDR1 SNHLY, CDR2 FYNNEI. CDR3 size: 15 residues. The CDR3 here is CASSMTNRPTGAQYF. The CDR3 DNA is TGTGCCAGCAGTATGACGAACAGGCCGACCGGAGCCCAGTATTTT.

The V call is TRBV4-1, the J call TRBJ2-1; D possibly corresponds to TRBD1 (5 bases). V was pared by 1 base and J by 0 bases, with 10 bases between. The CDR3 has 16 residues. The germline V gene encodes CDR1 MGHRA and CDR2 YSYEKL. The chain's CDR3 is CASSQVDIVSYNEQFF. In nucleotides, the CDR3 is TGCGCCAGCAGCCAAGTGGACATAGTCTCCTACAATGAGCAGTTCTTC.

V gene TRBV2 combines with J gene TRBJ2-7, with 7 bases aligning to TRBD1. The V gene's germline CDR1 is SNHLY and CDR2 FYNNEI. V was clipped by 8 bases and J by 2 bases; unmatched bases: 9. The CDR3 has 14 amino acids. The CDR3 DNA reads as TGTGCCAGCGGGGAGACAGGGACAACCTACGAGCAGTACTTC. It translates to CASGETGTTYEQYF.

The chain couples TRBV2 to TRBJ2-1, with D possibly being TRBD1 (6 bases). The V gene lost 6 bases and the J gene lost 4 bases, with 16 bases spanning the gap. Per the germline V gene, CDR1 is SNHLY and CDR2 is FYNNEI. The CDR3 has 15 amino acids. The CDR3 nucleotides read TGTGCCAGCAGACCGCCCGGGACATCGTACAATGAGCAGTTCTTC. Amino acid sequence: CASRPPGTSYNEQFF.

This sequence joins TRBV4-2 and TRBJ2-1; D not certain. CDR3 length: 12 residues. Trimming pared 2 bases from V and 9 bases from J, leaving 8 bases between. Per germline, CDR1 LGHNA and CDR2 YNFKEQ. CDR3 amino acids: CASSQSRIEQFF. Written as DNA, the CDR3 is TGTGCCAGCAGCCAAAGTCGTATTGAGCAGTTCTTC.

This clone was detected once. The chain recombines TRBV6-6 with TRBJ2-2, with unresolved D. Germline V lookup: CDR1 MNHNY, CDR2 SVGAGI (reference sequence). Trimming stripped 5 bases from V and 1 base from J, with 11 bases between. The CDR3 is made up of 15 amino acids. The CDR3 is CASSHLRRNTGELFF. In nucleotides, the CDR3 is TGTGCCAGCAGTCACCTCCGACGGAACACCGGGGAGCTGTTTTTT.

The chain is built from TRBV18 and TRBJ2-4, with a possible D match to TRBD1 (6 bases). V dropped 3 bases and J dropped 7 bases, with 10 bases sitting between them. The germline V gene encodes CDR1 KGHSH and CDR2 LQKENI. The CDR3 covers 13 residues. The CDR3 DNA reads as TGTGCCAGCTCACCGGACAGTACGAACATTCAGTACTTC. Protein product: CASSPDSTNIQYF.

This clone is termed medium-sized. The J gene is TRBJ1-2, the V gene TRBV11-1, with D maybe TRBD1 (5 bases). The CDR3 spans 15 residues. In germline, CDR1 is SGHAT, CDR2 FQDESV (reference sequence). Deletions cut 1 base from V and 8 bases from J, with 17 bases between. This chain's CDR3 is CASSLDGIAGNGYTF. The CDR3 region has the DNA TGTGCCAGCAGCTTAGATGGGATTGCAGGGAACGGCTACACCTTC.

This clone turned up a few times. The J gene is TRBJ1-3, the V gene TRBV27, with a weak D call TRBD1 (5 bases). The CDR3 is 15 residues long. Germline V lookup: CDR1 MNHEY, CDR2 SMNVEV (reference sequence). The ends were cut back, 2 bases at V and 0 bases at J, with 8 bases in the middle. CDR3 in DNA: TGTGCCAGCAGTTTACAGGGTATCTCTGGAAACACCATATATTTT. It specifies CASSLQGISGNTIYF.

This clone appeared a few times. As DNA, the CDR3 is TGTGCCAGCAGCTCCGGGGGCGCGGGGGGAAACACCATATATTTT. Its protein is CASSSGGAGGNTIYF. The V and J genes are TRBV5-4 and TRBJ1-3, with D perhaps TRBD1 (6 bases). This CDR3 has 15 residues. In germline, CDR1 is SGHNT, CDR2 YYREEE (reference sequence). Trimming pared 3 bases from V and 4 bases from J, leaving 14 bases between.

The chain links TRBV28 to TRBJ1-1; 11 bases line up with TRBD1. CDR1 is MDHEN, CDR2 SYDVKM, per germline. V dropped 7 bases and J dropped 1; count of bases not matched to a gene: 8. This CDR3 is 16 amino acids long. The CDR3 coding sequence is TGTGCCAGCACCTCCTCCGGGACAGGGGGGAACACTGAAGCTTTCTTT. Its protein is CASTSSGTGGNTEAFF.

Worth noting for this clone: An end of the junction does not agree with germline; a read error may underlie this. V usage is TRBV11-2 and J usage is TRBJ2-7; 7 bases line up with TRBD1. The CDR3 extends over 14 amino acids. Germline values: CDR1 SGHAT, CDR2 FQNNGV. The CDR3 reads CASRRQGIMDEQCF. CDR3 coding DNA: TGTGCCAGCAGACGACAGGGCATCATGGACGAGCAGTGCTTC.

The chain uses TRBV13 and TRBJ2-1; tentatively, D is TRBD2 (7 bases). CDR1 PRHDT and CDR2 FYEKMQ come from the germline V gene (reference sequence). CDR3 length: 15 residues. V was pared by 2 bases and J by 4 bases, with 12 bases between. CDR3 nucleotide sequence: TGTGCCAGCAGCTTAACGGGGGGCCAGTACAATGAGCAGTTCTTC. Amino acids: CASSLTGGQYNEQFF.

CDR3 bases: TGTGCCAGCAGTTACTCGGCGGGCGGGGAGCTGTTTTTT. Its translation: CASSYSAGGELFF. V usage is TRBV6-5 and J usage is TRBJ2-2, with D possibly being TRBD2 (5 bases). Germline V gene data show CDR1 as MNHEY and CDR2 as SVGAGI. Trimming took 0 bases from V and 7 from J, leaving 6 bases between them. The CDR3 covers 13 residues.

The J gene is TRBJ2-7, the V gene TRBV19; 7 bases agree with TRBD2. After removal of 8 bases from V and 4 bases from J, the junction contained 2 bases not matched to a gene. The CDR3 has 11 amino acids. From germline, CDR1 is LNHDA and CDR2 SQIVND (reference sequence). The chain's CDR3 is CASGGEYEQYF. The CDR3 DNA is TGTGCCAGTGGGGGGGAGTACGAGCAGTACTTC.

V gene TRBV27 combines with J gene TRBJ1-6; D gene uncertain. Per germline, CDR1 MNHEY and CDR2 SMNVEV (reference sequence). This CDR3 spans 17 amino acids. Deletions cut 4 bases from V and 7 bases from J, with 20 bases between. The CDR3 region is CASSSSYSISTNSPLHF. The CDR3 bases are TGTGCCAGCAGTTCGTCCTACAGCATTAGTACCAATTCACCCCTCCACTTT.

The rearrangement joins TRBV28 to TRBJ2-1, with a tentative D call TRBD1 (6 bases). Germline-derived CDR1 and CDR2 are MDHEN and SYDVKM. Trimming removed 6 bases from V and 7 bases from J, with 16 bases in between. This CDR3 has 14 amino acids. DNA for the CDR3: TGTGCCAGCAGCCCACCCAGGGGTGCGAATGAGCAGTTCTTC. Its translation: CASSPPRGANEQFF.